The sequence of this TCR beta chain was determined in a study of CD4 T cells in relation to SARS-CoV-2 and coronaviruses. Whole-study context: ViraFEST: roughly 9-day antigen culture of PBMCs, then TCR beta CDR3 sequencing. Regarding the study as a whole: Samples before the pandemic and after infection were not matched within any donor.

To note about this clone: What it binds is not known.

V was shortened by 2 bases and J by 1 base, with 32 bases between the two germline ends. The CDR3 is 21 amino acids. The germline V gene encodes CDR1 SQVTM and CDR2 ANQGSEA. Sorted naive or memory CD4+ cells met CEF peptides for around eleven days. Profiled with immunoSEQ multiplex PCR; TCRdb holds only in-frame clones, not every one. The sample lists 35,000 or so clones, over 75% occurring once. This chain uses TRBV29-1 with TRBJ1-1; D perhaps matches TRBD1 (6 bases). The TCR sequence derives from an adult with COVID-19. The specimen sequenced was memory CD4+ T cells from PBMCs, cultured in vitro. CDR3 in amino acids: CSVESERTGRPEETPNTEAFF. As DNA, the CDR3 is TGCAGCGTTGAATCTGAGAGAACAGGGAGGCCGGAGGAGACACCGAACACTGAAGCTTTCTTT.